These T cell receptor beta chains were read from a single sample in a study of PD-L1 blockade in urothelial cancer. Repertoires were generated with immunoSEQ multiplex PCR, while TCRdb's copy carries only in-frame clones and drops some. Here the sample spans around 69,000 clones, approximately 90% being singletons. The input for sequencing was PBMCs, taken around atezolizumab (anti-PD-L1) treatment. These receptors all come from an elderly woman with urothelial cancer. The CDR3 runs from the conserved cysteine through the conserved F or W. The order of the fields is J gene, V gene, D gene, clone size, CDR3 DNA, CDR3 protein. A D gene is named only where the DNA matches it firmly. Only part of the rows carry a size: once, few, many, or a class if the clone is expanded.

TRBJ2-2 TRBV9 TRBD2 NA TGTGCCAGCAGCGCCTGGACTAGCGGCCTTAACACCGGGGAGCTGTTTTTT CASSAWTSGLNTGELFF
TRBJ1-1 TRBV29-1 NA NA TGCAGCGTTCAAAATTTTGAAGCTTTCTTT CSVQNFEAFF
TRBJ1-3 TRBV4-1 NA NA TGCGCCAGCAGCCAAGAAGCGGGGGCTGGAAACACCATATATTTT CASSQEAGAGNTIYF
TRBJ2-1 TRBV5-4 TRBD2 NA TGTGCCAGCAGCTTCAAAGCGGGAGGCGAGCAGTTCTTC CASSFKAGGEQFF
TRBJ2-7 TRBV30 NA NA TGTGCCTGGAGGCTGGGAGGAACCTACGAGCAGTACTTC CAWRLGGTYEQYF
TRBJ1-1 TRBV10-2 NA NA TGCGCCAGCACCTGGGAGGGGGGTATGAACACTGAAGCTTTCTTT CASTWEGGMNTEAFF
TRBJ1-2 TRBV18 NA NA TGTGCCAGCTCACCAACCTTTGGCGGCGACAGCAATTATGGCTACACCTTC CASSPTFGGDSNYGYTF
TRBJ2-3 TRBV7-8 NA NA TGTGCCAGCAGCTCCTCGAGCCTCTCTAGCACAGATACGCAGTATTTT CASSSSSLSSTDTQYF
TRBJ2-2 TRBV28 NA NA TGTGCCAGCAGTTTACGGCAGGGGAACACCGGGGAGCTGTTTTTT CASSLRQGNTGELFF
TRBJ2-2 TRBV7-3 NA NA TGTGCCAGCAGCATACAGGGACCCCAGAACACCGGGGAGCTGTTTTTT CASSIQGPQNTGELFF
TRBJ2-1 TRBV28 NA once TGTGCCAGCACCTTAGGTGGAGTAGCGGCTTACAATGAGCAGTTCTTC CASTLGGVAAYNEQFF
TRBJ2-5 TRBV18 TRBD1 NA TGTGCCAGCTCACCGGGACAGGGGTCTTGGGAGACCCAGTACTTC CASSPGQGSWETQYF
TRBJ1-2 TRBV28 TRBD1 NA TGTGCCAGCAGTTTATACGGGACAGGGGATTATGGCTACACCTTC CASSLYGTGDYGYTF
TRBJ2-3 TRBV10-1 NA NA TGCGCCAGCAGTGAGAGTACAACACAGATTGCAGATACGCAGTATTTT CASSESTTQIADTQYF